The sequence of this TCR beta chain was determined in a study of post-analysis software for immune sequencing data. Study at large: Relapsing-remitting, secondary progressive and progressive-relapsing forms made up the multiple sclerosis disease courses.

General study results and limits: Four to six TRBV segments were more frequent in patients than controls; TRBV5-6, TRBV5-1 and TRBV20-1 belonged to this group. Those with multiple sclerosis, the patient group, showed significantly lower normalized Chao1 diversity than controls. Samples from one preparation batch, clustered by F measure, grouped strongly together.

Germline V CDR1 and CDR2: KGHSH, LQKENI. The CDR3 totals 14 residues. The V gene lost 3 bases and the J gene lost 4 bases, with 10 bases spanning the gap. Concerning this clonotype: Its antigen is unidentified.

TCR beta cDNA libraries had unique molecular identifiers. Some 500,000 cDNA molecules were obtained per 1 to 10 million input T cells. TCRdb recomputed calls from the PCR reads with MiXCR, one row per CDR3 protein. The data show approximately 150,000 distinct CDR3 sequences, around 30% seen once. This chain uses TRBV18 with TRBJ1-3, with D hard to call. Sequenced input: blood. This sequence was found in a girl aged 5 to 17 with multiple sclerosis. As DNA, the CDR3 is TGTGCCAGCTCACCTCCGGGCGGAGGAAACACCATATATTTT. Translating it yields CASSPPGGGNTIYF.